The T cell receptor beta chain described here comes from a study of T cell responses to AZD1222 COVID-19 vaccine. Whole-study findings and limits: Only six individuals given AZD1222 were seropositive at baseline.

Comments on this clone: The target antigen is unknown.

TCRdb keeps only in-frame clones here, not all; method: immunoSEQ multiplex PCR. Among some 180,000 clones listed, approximately 94% were seen once. Looked up from germline, CDR1 is MNHEY and CDR2 is SVGEGT. The trim removed 2 bases at V and 7 bases at J, leaving 9 bases unmatched. CDR3 length: 17 amino acids. The receptor's source is an adult who received the AZD1222 COVID-19 vaccine. The starting material was peripheral blood, obtained 28 days after the second AZD1222 dose. V usage is TRBV6-2 or TRBV6-3 and J usage is TRBJ2-1; 12 bases fit TRBD2. DNA for the CDR3: TGTGCCAGCAGTTACCCTAGCGGGGGGGCTTTTAGAAATGAGCAGTTCTTC. Translating it yields CASSYPSGGAFRNEQFF.